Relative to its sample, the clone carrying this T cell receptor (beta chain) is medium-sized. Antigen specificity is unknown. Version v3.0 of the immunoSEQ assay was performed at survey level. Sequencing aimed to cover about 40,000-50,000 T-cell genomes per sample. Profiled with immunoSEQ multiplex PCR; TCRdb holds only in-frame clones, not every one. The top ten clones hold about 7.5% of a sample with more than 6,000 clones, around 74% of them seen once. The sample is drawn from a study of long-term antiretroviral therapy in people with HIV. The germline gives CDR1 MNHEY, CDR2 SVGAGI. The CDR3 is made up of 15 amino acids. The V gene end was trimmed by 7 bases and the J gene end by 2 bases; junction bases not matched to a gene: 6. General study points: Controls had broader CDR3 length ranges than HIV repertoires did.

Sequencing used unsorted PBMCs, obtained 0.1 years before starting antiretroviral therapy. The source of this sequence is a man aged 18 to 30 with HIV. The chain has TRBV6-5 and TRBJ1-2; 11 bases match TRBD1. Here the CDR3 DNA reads TGTGCCAGCAACGGACAGGGGGCACGAAACTATGGCTACACCTTC. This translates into CASNGQGARNYGYTF.